The entry below gives a single TCR beta chain sequence along with its context. Its antigen has not been determined. No qualities accompany the bases; no much larger clone lies one base away. This record belongs to a study of CD8 T cells in Susac syndrome (dated 2019 in TCRdb). About the study as a whole: Whether CD8+ T cell activation and differentiation in Susac syndrome was antigen driven was tested using repertoire sequencing. Beyond this particular receptor, the publication reports: The number of individuals in the TCR sequencing and HLA analysis was acknowledged as relatively small.

Trimming removed 3 bases from V and 5 bases from J, leaving 18 bases between the germline ends. The germline V gene specifies SGHTA as CDR1 and FQGTGA as CDR2. The cysteine opens and the phenylalanine closes a CDR3 of 16 amino acids. CDR3 DNA only is kept here, 48 bases in frame from base 1. Peripheral blood CD8+ and CD4+ T cells from healthy donors, Susac syndrome patients and multiple sclerosis patients were profiled by high-throughput TCR beta sequencing. Treatment-naive patients with stable or active relapsing-remitting disease fulfilling revised McDonald criteria were used as multiple sclerosis controls. Bulk CD8+ and CD4+ T cells were purified magnetically by negative isolation, whereas CD8+ TEMRA cells were enriched by FACS. Blood was collected in EDTA tubes and processed within 24 hours, with PBMCs isolated through density gradient centrifugation. PBMCs intended for TCR sequencing were frozen in liquid nitrogen and were later thawed in a 37 degrees C water bath. The sorted or isolated CD4+, CD8+ and CD8+ TEMRA cells reached a purity of at least 90%.

RNA was extracted using the RNeasy kit, and about 0.5 to 1 ug of the RNA was reverse transcribed with random hexamers. TCR beta CDR3 regions were amplified with the immunoSEQ multiplex PCR assay covering 54 Vbeta and 13 Jbeta segments. To correct PCR amplification bias, a synthetic template baseline was used for both primer optimization and computational correction. In the authors' own workflow: Only productive sequences were kept, with reads annotated to V, D and J genes according to IMGT and analyzed in immunoSEQ Analyzer. Clonality was computed as one minus Shannon entropy normalized by log2 of the number of productive unique sequences. For each patient and control, public and private clones were evaluated among the 100 most prevalent clones. Clones were defined as Susac-specific when absent from the healthy and MS cohorts, from over 950 published viral clones and from other ImmuneACCESS disease sequences. TCRdb trimmed public reads at Q25 via fastp, called clones via MiXCR and kept in-frame beta chains. Each entry is one CDR3 protein sequence, shown with its most common DNA and genes. What appears here as the V and J calls and clone size reflects TCRdb's work, not the paper's. The sample table lists about 180,000 distinct CDR3 sequences, more than 90% of them with a count of one. 0.093% of the sample rests with the top ten.

This clonotype was obtained from a human donor with multiple sclerosis. The sequence links TRBV7-3 to TRBJ2-3; the D element might be TRBD1 or TRBD2, as each aligns at 5 bases. What was sequenced was CD4+ T cells from PBMCs. The DNA is TGTGCCAGCAGCTTGACTTCCGGGACGGGCCTAGATACGCAGTATTTT. Its protein reads: CASSLTSGTGLDTQYF.